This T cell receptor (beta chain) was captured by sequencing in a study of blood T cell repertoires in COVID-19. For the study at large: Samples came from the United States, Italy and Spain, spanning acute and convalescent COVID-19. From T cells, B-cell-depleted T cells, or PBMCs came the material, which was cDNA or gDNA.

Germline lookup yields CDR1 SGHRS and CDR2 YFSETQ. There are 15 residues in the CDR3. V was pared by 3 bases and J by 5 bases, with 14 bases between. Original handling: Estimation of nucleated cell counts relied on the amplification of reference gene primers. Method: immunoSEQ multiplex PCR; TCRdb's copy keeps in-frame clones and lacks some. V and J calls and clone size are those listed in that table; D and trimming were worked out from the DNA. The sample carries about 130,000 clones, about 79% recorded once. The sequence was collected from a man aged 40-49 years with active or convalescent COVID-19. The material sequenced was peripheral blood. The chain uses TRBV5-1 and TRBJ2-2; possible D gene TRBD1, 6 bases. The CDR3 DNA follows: TGCGCCAGCAGCTCAGACAGGACACAGACCGGGGAGCTGTTTTTT. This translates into CASSSDRTQTGELFF.